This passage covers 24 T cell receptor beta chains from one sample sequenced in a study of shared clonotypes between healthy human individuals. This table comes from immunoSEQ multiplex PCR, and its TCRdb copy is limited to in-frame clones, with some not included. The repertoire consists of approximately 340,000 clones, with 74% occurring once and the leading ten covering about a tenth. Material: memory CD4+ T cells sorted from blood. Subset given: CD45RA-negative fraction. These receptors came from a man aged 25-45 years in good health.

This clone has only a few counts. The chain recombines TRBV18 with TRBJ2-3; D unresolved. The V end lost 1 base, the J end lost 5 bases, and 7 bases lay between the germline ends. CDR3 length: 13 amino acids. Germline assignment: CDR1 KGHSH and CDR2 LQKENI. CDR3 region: CASSPLIVDTQYF. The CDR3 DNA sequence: TGTGCCAGCTCACCACTCATTGTAGATACGCAGTATTTT.

In DNA, the CDR3 is TGTGCCAGCAGCTTGGTCGGGGGAACTTACGAAAAACTGTTTTTT. It encodes CASSLVGGTYEKLFF. The genes are TRBV5-6 and TRBJ1-4; tentatively, D is TRBD1 (5 bases). Trimming left V 0 bases short and J 8 bases short, with 14 bases between. The CDR3 is made up of 15 amino acids. Germline CDR1 SGHDT, CDR2 YYEEEE.

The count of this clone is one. The CDR3 nucleotides are TGTGCCAGCAGACAACAGGGGTTGCAAGAGACCCAGTACTTC. Amino acids: CASRQQGLQETQYF. The chain links TRBV6-5 to TRBJ2-5; 7 bases align to TRBD1. V was clipped by 6 bases and J by 2 bases; unmatched bases: 6. In germline, CDR1 is MNHEY, CDR2 SVGAGI. The CDR3 sequence is 14 residues long.

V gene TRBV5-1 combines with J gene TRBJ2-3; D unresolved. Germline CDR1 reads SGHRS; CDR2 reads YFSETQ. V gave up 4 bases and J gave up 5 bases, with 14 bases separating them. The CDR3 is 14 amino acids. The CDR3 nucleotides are TGCGCCAGCAGCCTACGGAGTGGGAAAGATACGCAGTATTTT. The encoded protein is CASSLRSGKDTQYF.

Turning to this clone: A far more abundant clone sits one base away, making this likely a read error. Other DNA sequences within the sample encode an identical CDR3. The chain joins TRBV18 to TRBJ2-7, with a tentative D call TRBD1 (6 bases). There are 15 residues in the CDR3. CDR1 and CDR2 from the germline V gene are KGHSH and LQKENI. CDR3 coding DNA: TGTGCCAGCTCACCTTCCGGGACACCAACCTACGAGCAGTACTTT. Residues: CASSPSGTPTYEQYF.

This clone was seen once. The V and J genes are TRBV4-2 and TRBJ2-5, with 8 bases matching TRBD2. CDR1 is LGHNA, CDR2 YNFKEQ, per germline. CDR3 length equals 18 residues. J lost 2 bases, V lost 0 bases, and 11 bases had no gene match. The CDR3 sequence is CASSQDRQLAGPQETQYF. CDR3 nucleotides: TGTGCCAGCAGCCAAGATCGTCAGCTAGCGGGCCCTCAAGAGACCCAGTACTTC.

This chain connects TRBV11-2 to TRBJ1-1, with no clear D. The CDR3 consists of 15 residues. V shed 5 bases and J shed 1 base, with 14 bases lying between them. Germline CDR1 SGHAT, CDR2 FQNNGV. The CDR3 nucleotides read TGTGCCAGCAGCCTTCGCGAGACACAGAACACTGAAGCTTTCTTT. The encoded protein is CASSLRETQNTEAFF.

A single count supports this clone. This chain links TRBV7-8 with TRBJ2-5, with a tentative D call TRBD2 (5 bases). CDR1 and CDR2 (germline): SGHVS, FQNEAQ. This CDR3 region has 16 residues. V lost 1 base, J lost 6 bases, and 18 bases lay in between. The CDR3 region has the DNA TGTGCCAGCAGCTTAGTCCGTGCGGGTGGCTTAAAGACCCAGTACTTC. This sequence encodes CASSLVRAGGLKTQYF.

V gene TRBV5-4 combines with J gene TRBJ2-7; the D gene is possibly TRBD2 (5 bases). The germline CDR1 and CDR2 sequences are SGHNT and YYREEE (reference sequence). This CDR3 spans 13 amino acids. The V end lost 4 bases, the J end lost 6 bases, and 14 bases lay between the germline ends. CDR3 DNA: TGTGCCAGCAGCCGAGACCTGGACTCCGAGCAGTACTTC. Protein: CASSRDLDSEQYF.

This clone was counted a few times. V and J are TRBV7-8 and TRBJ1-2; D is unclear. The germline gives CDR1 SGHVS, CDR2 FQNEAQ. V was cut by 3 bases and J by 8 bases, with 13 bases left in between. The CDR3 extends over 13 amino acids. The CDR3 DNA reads TGTGCCAGCAGCTTTTCAGAGGGAGGGGGCTACACCTTC. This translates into CASSFSEGGGYTF.

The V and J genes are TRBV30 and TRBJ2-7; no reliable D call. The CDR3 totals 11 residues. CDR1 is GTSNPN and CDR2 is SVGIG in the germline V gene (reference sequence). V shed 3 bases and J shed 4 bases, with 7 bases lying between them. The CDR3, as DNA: TGTGCCTGGAGGGAAGGATACGAGCAGTACTTC. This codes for CAWREGYEQYF.

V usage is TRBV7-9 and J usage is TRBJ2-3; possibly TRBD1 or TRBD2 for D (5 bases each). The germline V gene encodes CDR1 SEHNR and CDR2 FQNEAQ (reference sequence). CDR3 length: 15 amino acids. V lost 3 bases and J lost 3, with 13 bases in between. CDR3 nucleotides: TGTGCCAGCAGCTTGGTTGGGGGACGAACAGATACGCAGTATTTT. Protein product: CASSLVGGRTDTQYF.

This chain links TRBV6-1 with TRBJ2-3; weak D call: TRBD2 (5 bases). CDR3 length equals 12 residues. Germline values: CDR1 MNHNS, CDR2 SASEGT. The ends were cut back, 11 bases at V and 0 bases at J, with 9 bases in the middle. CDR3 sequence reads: CAAGESTDTQYF. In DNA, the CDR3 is TGTGCCGCCGGGGAGAGCACAGATACGCAGTATTTT.

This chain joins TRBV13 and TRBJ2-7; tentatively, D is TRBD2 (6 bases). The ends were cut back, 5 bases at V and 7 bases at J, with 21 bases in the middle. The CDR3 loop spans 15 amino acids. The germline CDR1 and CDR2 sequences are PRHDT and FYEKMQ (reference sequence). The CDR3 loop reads CASSSLGLPYQEQYF. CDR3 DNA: TGTGCCAGCAGCAGTCTGGGACTTCCCTACCAAGAGCAGTACTTC.

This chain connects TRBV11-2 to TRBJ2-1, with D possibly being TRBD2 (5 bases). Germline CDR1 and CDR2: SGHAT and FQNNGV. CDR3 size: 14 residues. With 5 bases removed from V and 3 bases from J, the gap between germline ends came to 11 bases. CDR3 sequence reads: CASSASTIYNEQFF. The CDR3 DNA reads TGTGCCAGCAGCGCCTCGACTATCTACAATGAGCAGTTCTTC.

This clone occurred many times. The CDR3 is CASSRGQAYEQYF. The CDR3 DNA follows: TGTGCCAGCAGCCGGGGACAAGCCTACGAGCAGTACTTC. The V and J genes are TRBV5-8 and TRBJ2-7; perhaps TRBD1 as D (6 bases). Germline V gene data show CDR1 as SGHTS and CDR2 as YDEGEE. With 4 bases removed from V and 2 bases from J, the gap between germline ends came to 10 bases. The CDR3 has 13 amino acids.

CDR3 loop: CASSPGQGDSYEQYF. CDR3 DNA: TGTGCCAGCAGTCCGGGACAGGGAGACTCCTACGAGCAGTACTTC. V usage is TRBV11-3 and J usage is TRBJ2-7, with TRBD1 matching 9 bases. V was pared by 6 bases and J by 0 bases, with 6 bases of the junction left unmatched. The CDR3 totals 15 residues. Germline V lookup: CDR1 SGHNT, CDR2 YENEEA.

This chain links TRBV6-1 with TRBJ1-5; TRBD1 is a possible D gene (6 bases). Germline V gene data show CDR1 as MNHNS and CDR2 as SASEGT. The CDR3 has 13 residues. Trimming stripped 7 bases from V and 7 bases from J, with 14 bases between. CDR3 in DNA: TGTGCCAGCAACAGGGAGTGGGACCAGCCCCAGCATTTT. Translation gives CASNREWDQPQHF.

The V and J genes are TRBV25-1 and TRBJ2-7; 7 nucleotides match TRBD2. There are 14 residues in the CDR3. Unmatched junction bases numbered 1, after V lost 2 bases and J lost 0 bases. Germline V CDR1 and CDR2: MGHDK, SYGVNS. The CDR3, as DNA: TGTGCCAGCAGTGAACCTAGCGGCTCCTACGAGCAGTACTTC. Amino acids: CASSEPSGSYEQYF.

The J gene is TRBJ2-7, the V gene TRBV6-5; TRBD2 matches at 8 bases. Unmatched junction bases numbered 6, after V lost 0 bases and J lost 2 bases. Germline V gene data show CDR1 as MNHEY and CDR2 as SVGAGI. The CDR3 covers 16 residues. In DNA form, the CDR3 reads TGTGCCAGCAGTTACTCGTGGAGCGGGGGACCCTACGAGCAGTACTTC. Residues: CASSYSWSGGPYEQYF.

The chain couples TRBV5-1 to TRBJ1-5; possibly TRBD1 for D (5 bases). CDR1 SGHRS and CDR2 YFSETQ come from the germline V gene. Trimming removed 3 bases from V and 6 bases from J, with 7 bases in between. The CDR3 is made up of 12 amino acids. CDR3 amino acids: CASSWGGQPQHF. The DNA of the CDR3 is TGCGCCAGCAGCTGGGGGGGTCAGCCCCAGCATTTT.

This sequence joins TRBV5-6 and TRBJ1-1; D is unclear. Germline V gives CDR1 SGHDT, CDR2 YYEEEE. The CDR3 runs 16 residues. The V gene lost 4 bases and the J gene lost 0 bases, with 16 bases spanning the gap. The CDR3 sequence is CASSPPPGIMNTEAFF. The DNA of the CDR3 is TGTGCCAGCAGCCCTCCGCCAGGCATCATGAACACTGAAGCTTTCTTT.

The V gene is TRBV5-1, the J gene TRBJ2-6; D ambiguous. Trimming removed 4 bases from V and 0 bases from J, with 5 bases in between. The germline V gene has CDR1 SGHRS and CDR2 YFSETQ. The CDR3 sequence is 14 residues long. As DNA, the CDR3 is TGCGCCAGCAGCCAGAGCTCTGGGGCCAACGTCCTGACTTTC. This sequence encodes CASSQSSGANVLTF.

This CDR3 reads CASSYIAGGSETQYF. CDR3 sequence (DNA): TGTGCCAGCAGCTACATAGCGGGAGGATCAGAGACCCAGTACTTC. This sequence joins TRBV25-1 and TRBJ2-5, with 10 bases aligning to TRBD2. The V gene's germline CDR1 is MGHDK and CDR2 SYGVNS. CDR3 length equals 15 residues. J was trimmed by 4 bases and V by 6 bases; bases with no gene match: 8.